This record covers a single TCR beta chain. Its matching antigen is unknown. Repertoires were generated with immunoSEQ multiplex PCR, while TCRdb's copy carries only in-frame clones and drops some. This table has about 70,000 clones, roughly nine tenths appearing once. This entry is derived from a study of OX40 agonist ivuxolimab in advanced cancers. Looking at the study overall: Two cutaneous melanoma patients and one hepatocellular carcinoma patient, three in all, had partial responses. Broader study findings: Nonresponders, in some cases, also had low normalized T-cell clonal expansion.

Trimming stripped 4 bases from V and 8 bases from J, with 12 bases between. The CDR3 runs to 13 residues. Germline V gives CDR1 LNHDA, CDR2 SQIVND (reference sequence). The material sequenced was CD4+ or CD8+ T cells sorted from blood, taken in a trial of the OX40 agonist ivuxolimab. The chain recombines TRBV19 with TRBJ1-5; no reliable D call. This sequence originates from an adult with an advanced solid tumor such as melanoma, head and neck, liver or kidney cancer. The CDR3 DNA sequence: TGTGCCAGTAGTACCACATCATGGGAGCCCCAGCATTTT. Its translation is CASSTTSWEPQHF.